This T cell receptor (beta chain) was retrieved from a study of blood T cell repertoires in COVID-19. The V end was cut by 4 bases, the J end by 0 bases, with 13 bases between. The CDR3 totals 16 residues. CDR1 is SNHLY and CDR2 is FYNNEI in the germline V gene. As originally analysed: Amplified reference gene primers provided the basis for estimating nucleated cell counts. Produced via immunoSEQ multiplex PCR; TCRdb's table is partial and in-frame only. V and J calls and clone size are those listed in that table; D and trimming were worked out from the DNA. This sample carries approximately 260,000 clones, around nine tenths of them seen once, and the ten largest clones take approximately 1.9%.

V usage is TRBV2 and J usage is TRBJ2-1, with unresolved D. This TCR was sampled from a woman in her late teens or twenties who had recovered from COVID-19. The sample comprised PBMCs or T cells enriched from blood (not recorded which). The CDR3 loop is CASSALQDSSYNEQFF. DNA for the CDR3: TGTGCCAGCAGTGCACTCCAGGATAGCTCCTACAATGAGCAGTTCTTC.